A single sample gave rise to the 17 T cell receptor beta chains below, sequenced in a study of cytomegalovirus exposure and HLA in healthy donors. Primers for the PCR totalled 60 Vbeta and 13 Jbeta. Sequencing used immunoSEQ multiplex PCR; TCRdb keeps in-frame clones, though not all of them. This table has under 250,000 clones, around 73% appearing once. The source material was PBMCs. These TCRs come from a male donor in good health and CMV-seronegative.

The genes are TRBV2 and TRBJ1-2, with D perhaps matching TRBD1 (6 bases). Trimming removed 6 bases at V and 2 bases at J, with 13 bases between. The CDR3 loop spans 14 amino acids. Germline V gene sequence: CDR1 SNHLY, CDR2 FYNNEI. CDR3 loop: CASSREGTNYGYTF. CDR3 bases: TGTGCCAGCAGCCGCGAGGGGACAAACTATGGCTACACCTTC. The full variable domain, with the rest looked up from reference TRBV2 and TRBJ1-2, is EPEVTQTPSHQVTQMGQEVILRCVPISNHLYFYWYRQILGQKVEFLVSFYNNEISEKSEIFDDQFSVERPDGSNFTLKIRSTKLEDSAMYFCASSREGTNYGYTFGSGTRLTVV.

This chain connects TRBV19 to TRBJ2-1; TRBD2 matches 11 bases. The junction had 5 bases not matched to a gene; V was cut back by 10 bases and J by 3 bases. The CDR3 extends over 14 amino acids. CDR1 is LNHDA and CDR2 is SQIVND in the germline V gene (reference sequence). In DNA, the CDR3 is TGTGCCACCGATAGCGGGGGGGGCTACAATGAGCAGTTCTTC. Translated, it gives CATDSGGGYNEQFF.

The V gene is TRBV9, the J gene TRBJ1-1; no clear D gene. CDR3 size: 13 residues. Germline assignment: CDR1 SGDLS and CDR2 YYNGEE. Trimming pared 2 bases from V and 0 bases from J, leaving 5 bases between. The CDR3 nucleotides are TGTGCCAGCAGCGTCACATTGAACACTGAAGCTTTCTTT. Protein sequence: CASSVTLNTEAFF.

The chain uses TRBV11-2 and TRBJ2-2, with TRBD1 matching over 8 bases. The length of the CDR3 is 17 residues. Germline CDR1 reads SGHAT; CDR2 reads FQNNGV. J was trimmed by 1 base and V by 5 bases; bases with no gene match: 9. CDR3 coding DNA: TGTGCCAGCAGCACCAACTGGACAGGGCGGAACACCGGGGAGCTGTTTTTT. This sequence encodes CASSTNWTGRNTGELFF.

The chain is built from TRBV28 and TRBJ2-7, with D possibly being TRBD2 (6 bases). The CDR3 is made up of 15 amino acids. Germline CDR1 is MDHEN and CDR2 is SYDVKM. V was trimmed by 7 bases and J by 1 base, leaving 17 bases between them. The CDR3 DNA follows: TGTGCCAGCATTCCCTGGAGGGACCCTTCCTACGAGCAGTACTTC. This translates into CASIPWRDPSYEQYF. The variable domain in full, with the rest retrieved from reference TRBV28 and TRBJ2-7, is DVKVTQSSRYLVKRTGEKVFLECVQDMDHENMFWYRQDPGLGLRLIYFSYDVKMKEKGDIPEGYSVSREKKERFSLILESASTNQTSMYLCASIPWRDPSYEQYFGPGTRLTVT.

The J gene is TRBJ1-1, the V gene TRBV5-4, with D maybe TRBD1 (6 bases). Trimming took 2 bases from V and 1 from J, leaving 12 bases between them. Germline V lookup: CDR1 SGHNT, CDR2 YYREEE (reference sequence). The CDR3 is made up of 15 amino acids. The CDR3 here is CASSLREGQNTEAFF. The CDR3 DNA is TGTGCCAGCAGCTTAAGGGAGGGACAGAACACTGAAGCTTTCTTT. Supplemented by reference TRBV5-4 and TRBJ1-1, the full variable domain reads ETGVTQSPTHLIKTRGQQVTLRCSSQSGHNTVSWYQQALGQGPQFIFQYYREEENGRGNFPPRFSGLQFPNYSSELNVNALELDDSALYLCASSLREGQNTEAFFGQGTRLTVV.

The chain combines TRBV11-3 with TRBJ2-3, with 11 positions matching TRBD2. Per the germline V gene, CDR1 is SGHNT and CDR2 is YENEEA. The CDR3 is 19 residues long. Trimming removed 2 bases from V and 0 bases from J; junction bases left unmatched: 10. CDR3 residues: CASSLHGRTSGRSTDTQYF. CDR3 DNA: TGTGCCAGCAGCTTACACGGGAGGACTAGCGGGCGGAGCACAGATACGCAGTATTTT.

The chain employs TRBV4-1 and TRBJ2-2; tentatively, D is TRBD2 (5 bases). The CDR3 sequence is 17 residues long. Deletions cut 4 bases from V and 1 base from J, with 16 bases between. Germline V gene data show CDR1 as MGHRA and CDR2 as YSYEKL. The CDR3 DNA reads TGCGCCAGCAGCCCTTACGTCCGACGGGGGAACACCGGGGAGCTGTTTTTT. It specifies CASSPYVRRGNTGELFF.

CDR3 sequence: CASSVAQGNSPLHF. CDR3 nucleotide sequence: TGTGCCAGCAGCGTAGCGCAGGGTAATTCACCCCTCCACTTT. The chain has TRBV9 and TRBJ1-6; D perhaps matches TRBD1 (5 bases). Germline CDR1 SGDLS, CDR2 YYNGEE. Trimming left V 0 bases short and J 6 bases short, with 7 bases between. The CDR3 spans 14 residues.

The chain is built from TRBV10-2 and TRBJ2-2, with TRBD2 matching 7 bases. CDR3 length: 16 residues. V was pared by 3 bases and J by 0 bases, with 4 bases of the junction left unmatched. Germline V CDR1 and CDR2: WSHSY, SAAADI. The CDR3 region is CASSDGAGANTGELFF. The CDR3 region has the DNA TGCGCCAGCAGTGACGGGGCGGGAGCGAACACCGGGGAGCTGTTTTTT.

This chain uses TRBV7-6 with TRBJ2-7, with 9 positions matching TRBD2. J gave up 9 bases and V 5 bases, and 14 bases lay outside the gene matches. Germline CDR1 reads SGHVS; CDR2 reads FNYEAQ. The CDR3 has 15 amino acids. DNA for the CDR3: TGTGCCAGCAGCAGAATAGCGGGAGAAACTCTGGGGCAGTACTTC. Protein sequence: CASSRIAGETLGQYF.

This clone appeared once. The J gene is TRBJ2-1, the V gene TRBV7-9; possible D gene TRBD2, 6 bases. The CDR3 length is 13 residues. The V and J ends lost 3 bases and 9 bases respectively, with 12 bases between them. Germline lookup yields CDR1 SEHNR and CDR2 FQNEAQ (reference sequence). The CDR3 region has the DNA TGTGCCAGCAGCTTCCCCGGAGGGAGTGAGCAGTTCTTC. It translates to CASSFPGGSEQFF.

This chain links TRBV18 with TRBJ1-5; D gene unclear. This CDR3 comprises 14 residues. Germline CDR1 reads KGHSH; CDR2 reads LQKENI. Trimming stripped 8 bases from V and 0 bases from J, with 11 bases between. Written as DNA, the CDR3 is TGTGCCAGCGGAGAGAACTATAGCAATCAGCCCCAGCATTTT. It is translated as CASGENYSNQPQHF.

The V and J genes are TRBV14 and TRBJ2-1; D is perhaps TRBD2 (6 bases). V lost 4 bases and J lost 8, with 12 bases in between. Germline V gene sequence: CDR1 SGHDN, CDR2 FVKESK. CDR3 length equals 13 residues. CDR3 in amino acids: CASSPGTWDEQFF. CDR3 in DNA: TGTGCCAGCAGCCCTGGGACTTGGGATGAGCAGTTCTTC.

CDR3 DNA sequence: TGTGCCAGCAGTTTGGGGCAGGCCTTCACCAACTATGGCTACACCTTC. It encodes CASSLGQAFTNYGYTF. The genes are TRBV6-5 and TRBJ1-2; the D gene is possibly TRBD1 (5 bases). This CDR3 region has 16 residues. The germline V gene has CDR1 MNHEY and CDR2 SVGAGI. The germline V and J ends were trimmed by 4 bases and 2 bases, with 17 bases remaining between them.

The CDR3, as DNA: TGCGCCAGCAGCTGGACTAGCGGAAGCCCTCAAAGAGGGGTTGAGCAGTTCTTC. It translates to CASSWTSGSPQRGVEQFF. The V call is TRBV5-1, the J call TRBJ2-1, with TRBD2 identical over 10 bases. The germline V gene encodes CDR1 SGHRS and CDR2 YFSETQ. The CDR3 totals 18 residues. With V trimmed by 3 bases and J by 9 bases, 18 bases remained unmatched.

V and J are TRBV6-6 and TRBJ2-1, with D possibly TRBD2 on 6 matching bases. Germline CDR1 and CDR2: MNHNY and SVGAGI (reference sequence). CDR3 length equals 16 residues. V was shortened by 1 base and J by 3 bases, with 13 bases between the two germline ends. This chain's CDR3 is CASSYLGEAIYNEQFF. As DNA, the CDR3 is TGTGCCAGCAGTTACTTGGGGGAGGCCATCTACAATGAGCAGTTCTTC.